This is a list of T cell receptor beta chains from one sample in a study of Graves' ophthalmopathy and Graves' hyperthyroidism. TCRdb reprocessed the multiplex PCR reads with MiXCR, giving one entry per CDR3 protein. The sample carries 600,000 to 950,000 distinct CDR3 sequences, roughly 40% recorded once. The material sequenced was peripheral blood. These receptors originate from an adult man with Graves' ophthalmopathy. CDR3s include the opening cysteine and the closing phenylalanine or tryptophan. A D gene is named only where the DNA matches it firmly. A row's size may be missing; if present it is once, few, many or a size class.

D gene	clone size	V gene	J gene	CDR3 protein	CDR3 DNA
NA	NA	TRBV20-1	TRBJ1-5	CSARVGTDNQPQHF	TGCAGTGCTAGAGTCGGGACCGACAATCAGCCCCAGCATTTT
TRBD1	NA	TRBV25-1	TRBJ1-5	CASSAMGTGWGVSNQSQHF	TGTGCCAGCAGTGCAATGGGGACAGGGTGGGGTGTTAGCAATCAGTCCCAGCATTTT
NA	many	TRBV7-9	TRBJ2-7	CASSRGSESYEQYF	TGTGCCAGCAGCCGCGGTTCGGAATCCTACGAGCAGTACTTC
NA	many	TRBV7-7	TRBJ2-2	CASSLDTGGTGELFF	TGTGCTAGCAGCTTAGACACCGGTGGGACCGGGGAGCTGTTTTTT
TRBD1	few	TRBV10-3	TRBJ1-2	CAISETTGAALLYGYTF	TGTGCCATCAGCGAAACCACAGGGGCAGCTCTTCTCTATGGCTACACCTTC
TRBD1	NA	TRBV19	TRBJ2-7	CASSILTGQGPLEQYF	TGTGCCAGTAGTATACTTACGGGACAGGGCCCCCTCGAGCAGTACTTC
TRBD1	NA	TRBV10-3	TRBJ2-7	CAISESVTGTYGQYF	TGTGCCATCAGTGAGTCGGTGACAGGGACGTACGGGCAGTACTTC
NA	few	TRBV10-3	TRBJ2-7	CAISVAGTLYF	TGTGCCATCAGTGTCGCCGGGACTTTGTACTTC
NA	many	TRBV29-1	TRBJ2-7	CSVEVGLGGEQYF	TGCAGCGTTGAAGTCGGACTAGGGGGCGAGCAGTACTTC
NA	few	TRBV10-3	TRBJ2-7	CASSEAQVYEQYF	TGTGCCAGCAGTGAAGCGCAGGTCTACGAGCAGTACTTC
TRBD2	NA	TRBV11-2	TRBJ2-2	CASNLGLAVPTGELFF	TGTGCCAGCAACCTCGGACTAGCGGTGCCCACCGGGGAGCTGTTTTTT
TRBD1	many	TRBV10-3	TRBJ1-6	CAIRGTGEGNSPLHF	TGTGCCATCAGGGGGACAGGGGAGGGAAATTCACCCCTCCACTTT
NA	many	TRBV19	TRBJ1-1	CASSPAPGGGAFF	TGTGCCAGTAGTCCCGCCCCAGGCGGTGGGGCTTTCTTT
NA	NA	TRBV2	TRBJ1-1	CASSQPQGIGTEAFF	TGTGCCAGCAGCCAACCACAGGGTATAGGCACTGAAGCTTTCTTT
NA	few	TRBV7-3	TRBJ1-6	CASSLNSGQSDSPLHF	TGTGCCAGCAGCTTAAACTCTGGGCAGTCAGATTCACCCCTCCACTTT
NA	many	TRBV7-9	TRBJ1-1	CASSPTGMNTEAFF	TGTGCCAGCAGCCCTACAGGGATGAACACTGAAGCTTTCTTT
NA	many	TRBV12-3/TRBV12-4	TRBJ1-1	CASSGPTANTEAFF	TGTGCCAGCAGTGGGCCGACGGCGAACACTGAAGCTTTCTTT
TRBD1	many	TRBV29-1	TRBJ1-1	CSVAQGAREAFF	TGCAGCGTTGCTCAGGGGGCTCGGGAAGCTTTCTTT
NA	few	TRBV6-4	TRBJ1-2	CASSEGVLYYGYTF	TGTGCCAGCAGTGAGGGCGTCCTCTACTATGGCTACACCTTC
NA	NA	TRBV29-1	TRBJ2-4	CSVGGGGNIQYF	TGCAGCGTTGGGGGGGGCGGAAACATTCAGTACTTC
NA	NA	TRBV12-3/TRBV12-4	TRBJ1-1	CASSVTGSGTEAFF	TGTGCCAGCAGTGTAACAGGTTCCGGCACTGAAGCTTTCTTT
NA	NA	TRBV19	TRBJ1-1	CASSMTDMNTEAFF	TGTGCCAGTAGTATGACGGACATGAACACTGAAGCTTTCTTT
TRBD1	once	TRBV19	TRBJ1-6	CASSRGQGFGHSPLHF	TGTGCCAGTAGTCGGGGACAGGGGTTCGGTCATTCACCCCTCCACTTT
TRBD2	NA	TRBV10-3	TRBJ2-7	CALRTSGGNYEQYF	TGTGCCCTTAGGACTAGCGGGGGAAACTACGAGCAGTACTTC
TRBD2	few	TRBV19	TRBJ2-2	CASSTLLAGRTGELFF	TGTGCCAGTAGTACCCTCCTAGCGGGACGGACCGGGGAGCTGTTTTTT
NA	NA	TRBV7-4	TRBJ1-2	CASSLAAGFTEGYTF	TGTGCCAGCAGCTTAGCAGCCGGGTTTACTGAGGGCTACACCTTC
NA	NA	TRBV7-2	TRBJ2-2	CASSLVAPRGTGELFF	TGTGCCAGCAGCTTAGTAGCCCCGAGGGGCACCGGGGAGCTGTTTTTT
TRBD2	NA	TRBV6-2/TRBV6-3	TRBJ2-7	CASSYPRGGYSYEQYF	TGTGCCAGCAGTTACCCCCGGGGGGGTTACTCCTACGAGCAGTACTTC
NA	many	TRBV19	TRBJ1-5	CATRLASNQPQHF	TGTGCCACCCGATTAGCTAGCAATCAGCCCCAGCATTTT
TRBD1	NA	TRBV10-2	TRBJ1-2	CASSEATGGVCYGYTF	TGCGCCAGCAGTGAGGCGACAGGGGGCGTATGCTATGGCTACACCTTC
NA	NA	TRBV29-1	TRBJ1-4	CSGDSGASEKLFF	TGCAGCGGGGATTCGGGGGCGAGTGAAAAACTGTTTTTT
NA	NA	TRBV19	TRBJ2-7	CASSISWDPSYEQYF	TGTGCCAGTAGTATATCTTGGGACCCATCCTACGAGCAGTACTTC
NA	NA	TRBV10-2	TRBJ2-3	CASKEFRTDTQYF	TGCGCCAGCAAGGAGTTTCGCACAGATACGCAGTATTTT
TRBD1	NA	TRBV15	TRBJ2-2	CATNRIVTGAGELFF	TGTGCCACCAACAGAATAGTAACAGGGGCCGGGGAGCTGTTTTTT
NA	NA	TRBV10-3	TRBJ2-5	CAISFAGLETQYF	TGTGCCATCAGTTTTGCGGGGCTAGAGACCCAGTACTTC
TRBD2	NA	TRBV7-2	TRBJ2-7	CASSPPGTRVFREQYF	TGTGCCAGCAGCCCCCCCGGGACTAGGGTGTTTCGCGAGCAGTACTTC
NA	few	TRBV5-1	TRBJ1-1	CASSLAIGGWTNTEAFF	TGCGCCAGCAGCTTGGCCATCGGGGGGTGGACGAACACTGAAGCTTTCTTT
NA	NA	TRBV5-1	TRBJ1-5	CAISFGDPNQPQHF	TGCGCCATCAGCTTTGGGGACCCCAATCAGCCCCAGCATTTT
NA	NA	TRBV20-1	TRBJ2-7	CSAQWSAYEQYF	TGCAGTGCCCAGTGGAGTGCCTACGAGCAGTACTTC
NA	NA	TRBV25-1	TRBJ2-7	CASSPPWGEQYF	TGTGCCAGCAGCCCCCCTTGGGGCGAGCAGTACTTC
NA	NA	TRBV25-1	TRBJ1-1	CASARARSATEAFF	TGTGCCAGCGCGAGGGCCCGATCAGCCACTGAAGCTTTCTTT
TRBD1	few	TRBV11-2	TRBJ1-4	CASRDRGSLEKLFF	TGTGCCAGTCGGGACAGGGGGTCTTTGGAAAAACTGTTTTTT
NA	NA	TRBV20-1	TRBJ1-1	CSARGNLNRVGNTEAFF	TGCAGTGCTAGAGGAAACCTTAACAGGGTTGGGAACACTGAAGCTTTCTTT
NA	NA	TRBV7-3	TRBJ1-6	CASSRLAGNSPLHF	TGTGCCAGCAGCCGACTAGCGGGGAATTCACCCCTCCACTTT
NA	many	TRBV10-3	TRBJ1-6	CAIAPSGDPYGSPLHF	TGTGCCATCGCGCCCTCGGGGGACCCATATGGTTCACCCCTCCACTTT